The text below deals with one T cell receptor (beta chain). The data are from a study of blood T cell repertoires in COVID-19. About the research overall: Donors in the United States, Italy and Spain gave samples during acute or convalescent COVID-19. T cells, B-cell-depleted T cells, or PBMCs provided the cDNA or gDNA that served as material.

Looked up from germline, CDR1 is SNHLY and CDR2 is FYNNEI. The CDR3 has 14 amino acids. V lost 4 bases, J lost 0 bases, and 10 bases lay in between. In the original analysis: Amplified reference gene primers provided the basis for estimating nucleated cell counts. Libraries were prepared by immunoSEQ multiplex PCR; TCRdb keeps only in-frame clonotypes and omits some of them. V, J and clone size were drawn from that table, and D and trimming were deduced from the DNA. The data show some 80,000 clones, 90% seen once. Sequencing was carried out using peripheral blood. The receptor's source is a woman older than 75 with acute or convalescent COVID-19. The J gene is TRBJ2-7, the V gene TRBV2, with D possibly TRBD1 on 6 matching bases. The CDR3 loop is CASSGGGYSYEQYF. In nucleotides, the CDR3 is TGTGCCAGCAGTGGAGGGGGTTACTCCTACGAGCAGTACTTC.